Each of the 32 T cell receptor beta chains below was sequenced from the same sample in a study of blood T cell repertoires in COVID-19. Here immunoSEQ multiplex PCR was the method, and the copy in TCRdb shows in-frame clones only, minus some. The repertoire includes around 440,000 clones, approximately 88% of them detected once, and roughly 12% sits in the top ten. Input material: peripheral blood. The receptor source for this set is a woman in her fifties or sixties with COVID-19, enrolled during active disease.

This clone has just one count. The CDR3 sequence is CASSPQSGWGHGDTQYF. As DNA, the CDR3 is TGTGCCAGCTCACCCCAATCCGGTTGGGGCCACGGGGATACGCAGTATTTT. The chain links TRBV18 to TRBJ2-3; D is possibly TRBD1 (5 bases). Germline CDR1 reads KGHSH; CDR2 reads LQKENI. This CDR3 comprises 17 residues. V was cut by 3 bases and J by 6 bases, with 22 bases left in between.

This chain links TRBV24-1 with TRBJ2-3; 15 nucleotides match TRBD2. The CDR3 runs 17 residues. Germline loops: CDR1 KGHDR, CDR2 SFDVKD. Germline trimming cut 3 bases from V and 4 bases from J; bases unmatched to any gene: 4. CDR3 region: CATSDPRTSGGADTQYF. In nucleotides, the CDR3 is TGTGCCACCAGTGATCCCAGGACTAGCGGGGGGGCAGATACGCAGTATTTT.

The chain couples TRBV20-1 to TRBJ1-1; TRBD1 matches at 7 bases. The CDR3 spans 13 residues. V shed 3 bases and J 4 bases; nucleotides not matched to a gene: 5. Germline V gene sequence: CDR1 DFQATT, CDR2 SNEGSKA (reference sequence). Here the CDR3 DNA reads TGCAGTGCTAGTCAGGGGGTGGTCACTGAAGCTTTCTTT. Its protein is CSASQGVVTEAFF.

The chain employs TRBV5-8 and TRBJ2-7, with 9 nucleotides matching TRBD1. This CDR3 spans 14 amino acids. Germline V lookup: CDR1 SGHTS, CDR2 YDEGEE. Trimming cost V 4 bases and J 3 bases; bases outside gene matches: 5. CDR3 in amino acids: CASSLRDRVYEQYF. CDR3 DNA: TGTGCCAGCAGCCTCCGGGACAGGGTCTACGAGCAGTACTTC.

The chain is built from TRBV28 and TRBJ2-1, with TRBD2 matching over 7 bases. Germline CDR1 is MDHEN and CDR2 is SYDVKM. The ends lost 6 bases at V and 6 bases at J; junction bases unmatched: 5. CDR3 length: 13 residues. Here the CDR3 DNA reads TGTGCCAGCAGAGTTGGGGGGGTCAATGAGCAGTTCTTC. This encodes CASRVGGVNEQFF.

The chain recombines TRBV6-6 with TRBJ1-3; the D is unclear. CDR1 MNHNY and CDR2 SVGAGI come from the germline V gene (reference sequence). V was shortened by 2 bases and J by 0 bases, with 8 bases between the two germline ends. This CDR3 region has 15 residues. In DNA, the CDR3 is TGTGCCAGCAGTTACGCGGCGGACTCTGGAAACACCATATATTTT. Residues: CASSYAADSGNTIYF.

CDR3 amino acids: CASSQDRGYGELFF. The CDR3 DNA reads as TGCGCCAGCAGCCAGGACAGGGGTTACGGGGAGCTGTTTTTT. The chain combines TRBV4-1 with TRBJ2-2, with TRBD1 matching 9 bases. Looked up from germline, CDR1 is MGHRA and CDR2 is YSYEKL. The CDR3 totals 14 residues. V was pared by 3 bases and J by 7 bases, with 3 bases of the junction left unmatched.

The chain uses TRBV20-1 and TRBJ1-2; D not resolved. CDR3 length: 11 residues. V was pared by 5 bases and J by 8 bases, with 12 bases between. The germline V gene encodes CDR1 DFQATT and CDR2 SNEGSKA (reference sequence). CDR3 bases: TGCAGTGCTCGGAGAGGAGGGGGCTACACCTTC. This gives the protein CSARRGGGYTF.

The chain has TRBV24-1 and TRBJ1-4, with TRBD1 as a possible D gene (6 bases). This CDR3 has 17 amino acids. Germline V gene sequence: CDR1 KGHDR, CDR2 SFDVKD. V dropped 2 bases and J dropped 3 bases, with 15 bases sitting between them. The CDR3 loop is CATSDSRRGAANEKLFF. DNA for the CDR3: TGTGCCACCAGTGATTCCCGCCGGGGGGCCGCTAATGAAAAACTGTTTTTT.

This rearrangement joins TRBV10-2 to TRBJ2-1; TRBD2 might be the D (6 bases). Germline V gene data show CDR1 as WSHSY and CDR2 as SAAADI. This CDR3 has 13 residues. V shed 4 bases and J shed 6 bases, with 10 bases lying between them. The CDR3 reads CASSVGRSNEQFF. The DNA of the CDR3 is TGCGCCAGCAGTGTGGGGAGGTCCAATGAGCAGTTCTTC.

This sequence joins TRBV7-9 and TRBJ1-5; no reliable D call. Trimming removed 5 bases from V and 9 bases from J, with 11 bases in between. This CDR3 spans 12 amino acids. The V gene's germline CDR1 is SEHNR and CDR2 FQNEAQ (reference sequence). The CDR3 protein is CASSPGPGPQHF. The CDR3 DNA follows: TGTGCCAGCAGCCCGGGTCCGGGGCCCCAGCATTTT.

The CDR3 here is CSAQTRATYGYTF. In nucleotides, the CDR3 is TGCAGCGCCCAGACGCGGGCAACCTATGGCTACACCTTC. V is TRBV29-1 and J is TRBJ1-2; D not certain. This CDR3 comprises 13 residues. V gave up 7 bases and J gave up 4 bases, with 16 bases separating them. Germline V gene data show CDR1 as SQVTM and CDR2 as ANQGSEA. The full variable domain, its missing parts supplied by reference TRBV29-1 and TRBJ1-2, is SAVISQKPSRDICQRGTSLTIQCQVDSQVTMMFWYRQQPGQSLTLIATANQGSEATYESGFVIDKFPISRPNLTFSTLTVSNMSPEDSSIYLCSAQTRATYGYTFGSGTRLTVV.

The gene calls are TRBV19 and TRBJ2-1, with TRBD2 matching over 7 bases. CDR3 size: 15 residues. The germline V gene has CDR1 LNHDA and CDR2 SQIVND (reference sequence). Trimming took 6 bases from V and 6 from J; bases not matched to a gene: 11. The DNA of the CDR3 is TGTGCCAGTAGCATGTACGGGGGGTCGGTCAATGAGCAGTTCTTC. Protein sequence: CASSMYGGSVNEQFF.

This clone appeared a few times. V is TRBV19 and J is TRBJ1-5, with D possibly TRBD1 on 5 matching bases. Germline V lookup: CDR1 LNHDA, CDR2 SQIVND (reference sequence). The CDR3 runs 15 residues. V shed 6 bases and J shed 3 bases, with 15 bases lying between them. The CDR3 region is CASRNRRAINQPQHF. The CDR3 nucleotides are TGTGCCAGTAGAAACAGGAGGGCCATCAATCAGCCCCAGCATTTT.

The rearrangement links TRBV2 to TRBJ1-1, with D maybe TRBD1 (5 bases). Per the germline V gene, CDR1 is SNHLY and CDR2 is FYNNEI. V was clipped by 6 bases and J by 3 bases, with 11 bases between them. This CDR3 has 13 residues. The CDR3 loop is CASRLGTYTEAFF. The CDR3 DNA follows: TGTGCCAGCAGGCTTGGGACTTACACTGAAGCTTTCTTT.

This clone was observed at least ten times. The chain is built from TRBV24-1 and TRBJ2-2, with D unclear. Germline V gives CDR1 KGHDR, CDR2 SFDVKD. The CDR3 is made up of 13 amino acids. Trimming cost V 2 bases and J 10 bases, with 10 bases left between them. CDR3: CATSDWSREELFF. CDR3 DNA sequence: TGTGCCACCAGTGATTGGTCGAGAGAGGAGCTGTTTTTT.

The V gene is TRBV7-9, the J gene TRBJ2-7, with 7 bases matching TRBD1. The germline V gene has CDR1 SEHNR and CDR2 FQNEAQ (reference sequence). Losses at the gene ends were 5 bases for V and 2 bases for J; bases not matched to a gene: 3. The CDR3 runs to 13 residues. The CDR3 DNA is TGTGCCAGCAGCGACAGGGTTCCCTACGAGCAGTACTTC. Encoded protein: CASSDRVPYEQYF.

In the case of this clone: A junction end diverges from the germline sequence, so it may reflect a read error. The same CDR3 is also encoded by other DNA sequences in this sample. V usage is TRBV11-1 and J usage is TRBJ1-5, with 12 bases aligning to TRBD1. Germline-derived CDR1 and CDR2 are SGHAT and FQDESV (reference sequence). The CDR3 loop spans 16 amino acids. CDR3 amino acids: CASTGTGGASNQPQHF. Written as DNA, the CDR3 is TGCGCCAGCACCGGGACAGGGGGCGCGAGCAATCAGCCCCAGCATTTT.

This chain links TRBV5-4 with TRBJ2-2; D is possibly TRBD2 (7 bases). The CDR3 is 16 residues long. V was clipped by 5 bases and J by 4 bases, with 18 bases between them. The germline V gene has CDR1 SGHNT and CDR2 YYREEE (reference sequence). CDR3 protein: CASSPGIGGGTGELFF. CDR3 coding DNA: TGTGCCAGCAGTCCGGGGATAGGGGGGGGCACCGGGGAGCTGTTTTTT. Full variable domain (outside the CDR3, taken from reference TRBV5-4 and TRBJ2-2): ETGVTQSPTHLIKTRGQQVTLRCSSQSGHNTVSWYQQALGQGPQFIFQYYREEENGRGNFPPRFSGLQFPNYSSELNVNALELDDSALYLCASSPGIGGGTGELFFGEGSRLTVL.

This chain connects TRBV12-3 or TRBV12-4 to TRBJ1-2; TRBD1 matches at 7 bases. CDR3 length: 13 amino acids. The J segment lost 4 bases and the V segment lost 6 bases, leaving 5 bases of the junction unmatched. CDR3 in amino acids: CASSLQGTYGYTF. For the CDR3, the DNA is TGTGCCAGCAGCCTACAGGGGACCTATGGCTACACCTTC.

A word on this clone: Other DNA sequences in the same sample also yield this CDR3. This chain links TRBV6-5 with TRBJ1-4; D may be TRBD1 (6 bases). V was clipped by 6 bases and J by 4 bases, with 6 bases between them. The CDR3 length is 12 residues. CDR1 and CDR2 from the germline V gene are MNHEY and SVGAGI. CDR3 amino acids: CASRQGNEKLFF. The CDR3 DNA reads TGTGCCAGCAGACAGGGTAATGAAAAACTGTTTTTT.

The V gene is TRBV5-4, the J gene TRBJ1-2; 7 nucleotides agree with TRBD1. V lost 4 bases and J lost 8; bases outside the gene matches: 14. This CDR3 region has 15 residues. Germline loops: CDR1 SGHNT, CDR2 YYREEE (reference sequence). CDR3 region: CASSPPSDRARGYTF. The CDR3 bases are TGTGCCAGCAGCCCACCCTCCGACAGGGCGCGGGGCTACACCTTC.

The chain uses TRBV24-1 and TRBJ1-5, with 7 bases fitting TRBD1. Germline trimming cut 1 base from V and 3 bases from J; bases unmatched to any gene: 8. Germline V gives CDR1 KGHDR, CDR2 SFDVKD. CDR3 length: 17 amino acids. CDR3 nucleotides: TGTGCCACCAGTGATTTCAGACAGGGAAGTGACAATCAGCCCCAGCATTTT. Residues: CATSDFRQGSDNQPQHF.

CDR3 sequence: CASSLLDTTGELFF. The CDR3 DNA reads TGTGCCAGCAGCCTTCTGGACACCACCGGGGAGCTGTTTTTT. The chain couples TRBV9 to TRBJ2-2; the D gene is possibly TRBD1 (5 bases). Trimming removed 4 bases from V and 4 bases from J, with 11 bases in between. The CDR3 is made up of 14 amino acids. Germline V CDR1 and CDR2: SGDLS, YYNGEE.

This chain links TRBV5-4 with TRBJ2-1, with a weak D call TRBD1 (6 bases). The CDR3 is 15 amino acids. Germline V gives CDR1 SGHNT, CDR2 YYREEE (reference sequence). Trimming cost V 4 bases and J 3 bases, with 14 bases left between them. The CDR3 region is CASSPRQEVYNEQFF. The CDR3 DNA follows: TGTGCCAGCAGCCCCCGACAGGAAGTCTACAATGAGCAGTTCTTC.

In nucleotides, the CDR3 is TGTGCCAGCAAATGGTCTAGCGGGGGCCCCGAATCCTACAATGAGCAGTTCTTC. It encodes CASKWSSGGPESYNEQFF. The chain recombines TRBV7-3 with TRBJ2-1; 10 bases match TRBD2. Germline V lookup: CDR1 SGHTA, CDR2 FQGTGA. CDR3 length: 18 residues. J gave up 1 base and V 7 bases, and 13 bases lay outside the gene matches.

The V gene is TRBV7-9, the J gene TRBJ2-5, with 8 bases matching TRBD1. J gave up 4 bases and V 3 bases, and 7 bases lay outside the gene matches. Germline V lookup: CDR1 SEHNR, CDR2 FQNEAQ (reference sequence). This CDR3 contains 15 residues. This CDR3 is CASSFGQGGGETQYF. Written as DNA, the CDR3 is TGTGCCAGCAGCTTCGGACAGGGAGGAGGAGAGACCCAGTACTTC. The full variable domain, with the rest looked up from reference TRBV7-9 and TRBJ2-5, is DTGVSQNPRHKITKRGQNVTFRCDPISEHNRLYWYRQTLGQGPEFLTYFQNEAQLEKSRLLSDRFSAERPKGSFSTLEIQRTEQGDSAMYLCASSFGQGGGETQYFGPGTRLLVL.

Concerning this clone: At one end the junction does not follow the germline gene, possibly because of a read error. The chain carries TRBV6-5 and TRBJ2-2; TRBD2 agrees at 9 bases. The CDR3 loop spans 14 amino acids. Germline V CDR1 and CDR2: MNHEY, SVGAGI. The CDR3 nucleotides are TGCCTCGTTGTTCCGGCGGGGGGGACCGGGGAGCTGTTTTTT. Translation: CLVVPAGGTGELFF.

Here the CDR3 DNA reads TGTGCCAGCAGCTTGGGAGGGGAATGGGGGGTAACTGAAGCTTTCTTT. It yields the protein CASSLGGEWGVTEAFF. The chain is built from TRBV5-6 and TRBJ1-1; D is perhaps TRBD1 (5 bases). The V end lost 0 bases, the J end lost 5 bases, and 17 bases lay between the germline ends. The germline CDR1 and CDR2 sequences are SGHDT and YYEEEE. The CDR3 spans 16 residues.

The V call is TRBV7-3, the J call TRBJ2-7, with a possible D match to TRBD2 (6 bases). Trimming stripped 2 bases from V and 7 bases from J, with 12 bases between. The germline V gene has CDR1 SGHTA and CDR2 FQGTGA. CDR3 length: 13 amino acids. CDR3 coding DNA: TGTGCCAGCAGCTTAGGAGGGGCGGGGGAGCAGTACTTC. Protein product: CASSLGGAGEQYF.

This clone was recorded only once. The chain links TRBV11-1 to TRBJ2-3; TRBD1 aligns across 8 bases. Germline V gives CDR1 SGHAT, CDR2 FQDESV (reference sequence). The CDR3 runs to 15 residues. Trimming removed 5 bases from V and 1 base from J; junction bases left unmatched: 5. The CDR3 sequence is CASSPTGQGTDTQYF. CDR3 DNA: TGTGCCAGCAGCCCGACGGGACAGGGCACAGATACGCAGTATTTT.

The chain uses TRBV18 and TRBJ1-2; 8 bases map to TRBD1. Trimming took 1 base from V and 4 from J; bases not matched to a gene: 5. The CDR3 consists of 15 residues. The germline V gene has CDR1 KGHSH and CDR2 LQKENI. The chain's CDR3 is CASSPRQGIGYGYTF. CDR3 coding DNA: TGTGCCAGCTCACCACGACAGGGGATTGGCTATGGCTACACCTTC. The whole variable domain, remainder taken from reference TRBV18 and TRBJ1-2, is NAGVMQNPRHLVRRRGQEARLRCSPMKGHSHVYWYRQLPEEGLKFMVYLQKENIIDESGMPKERFSAEFPKEGPSILRIQQVVRGDSAAYFCASSPRQGIGYGYTFGSGTRLTVV.